This passage covers 31 T cell receptor beta chains from one sample sequenced in a study of cytomegalovirus exposure and HLA in healthy donors. In the PCR, 60 Vbeta and 13 Jbeta primers were used. Produced via immunoSEQ multiplex PCR; TCRdb's table is partial and in-frame only. The sample carries more than 140,000 clones, roughly 64% recorded once. The sequenced material came from PBMCs. These TCRs come from a woman aged 30 to 39 in good health and CMV-seropositive.

The CDR3: CASSLAPLAGDTGELFF. The CDR3 nucleotides are TGTGCCAGCAGCTTAGCCCCTCTGGCGGGAGACACCGGGGAGCTGTTTTTT. The V gene is TRBV7-9, the J gene TRBJ2-2; 7 positions agree with TRBD2. The CDR3 is 17 residues long. CDR1 SEHNR and CDR2 FQNEAQ come from the germline V gene (reference sequence). The V and J ends lost 0 bases and 3 bases, in that order; junction bases with no gene match: 7. Full variable domain (remainder filled in from reference TRBV7-9 and TRBJ2-2): DTGVSQNPRHKITKRGQNVTFRCDPISEHNRLYWYRQTLGQGPEFLTYFQNEAQLEKSRLLSDRFSAERPKGSFSTLEIQRTEQGDSAMYLCASSLAPLAGDTGELFFGEGSRLTVL.

This clone has more than one count but fewer than ten. The chain joins TRBV4-1 to TRBJ2-1, with 9 bases that match TRBD1. CDR1 and CDR2 from the germline V gene are MGHRA and YSYEKL. V was clipped by 3 bases and J by 4 bases; unmatched bases: 16. The CDR3 has 19 residues. The CDR3 nucleotides read TGCGCCAGCAGCCATCCGATAGTCAAACAGGGGGCGAGGTACAATGAGCAGTTCTTC. Residues: CASSHPIVKQGARYNEQFF.

This chain links TRBV6-4 with TRBJ1-4; 9 nucleotides agree with TRBD1. The germline CDR1 and CDR2 sequences are MRHNA and SNTAGT. J lost 8 bases, V lost 6 bases, and 4 bases had no gene match. This CDR3 spans 13 amino acids. The CDR3 reads CASRDRGEEKLFF. The CDR3 DNA reads TGTGCCAGCAGGGACAGGGGTGAGGAAAAACTGTTTTTT.

The chain joins TRBV27 to TRBJ2-5; maybe TRBD2 (5 bases). The CDR3 covers 14 residues. The V end was cut by 5 bases, the J end by 5 bases, with 15 bases between. CDR1 and CDR2 from the germline V gene are MNHEY and SMNVEV (reference sequence). CDR3 nucleotide sequence: TGTGCCAGCAGTCCCATCACTAGTTACGAGACCCAGTACTTC. The encoded protein is CASSPITSYETQYF.

V is TRBV10-3 and J is TRBJ2-1; the D gene is possibly TRBD1 (8 bases). The CDR3 totals 14 residues. The V gene lost 2 bases and the J gene lost 8 bases, with 13 bases spanning the gap. Per germline, CDR1 ENHRY and CDR2 SYGVKD. Here the CDR3 reads CAISETGGRDEQFF. The CDR3 bases are TGTGCCATCAGTGAGACAGGGGGGAGGGATGAGCAGTTCTTC.

The chain links TRBV21-1 to TRBJ2-7; the table's D gene call, TRBD2, was not cross checked with the DNA. TRBV21-1 is reported as a pseudogene. CDR3 size: 17 residues. CDR3 coding DNA: TGTGCCAGCAGCAAACTAGCGGGAGTTCTCACCATTTACGAGCAGTACTTC. Its protein is CASSKLAGVLTIYEQYF.

A few counts support this clone. The chain combines TRBV30 with TRBJ2-5, with 8 bases aligning to TRBD1. CDR1 and CDR2 (germline): GTSNPN, SVGIG (reference sequence). This CDR3 is built from 12 residues. V lost 8 bases, J lost 4 bases, and 6 bases stayed unmatched. For the CDR3, the DNA is TGTGCCGGGTCAGGGGGCGGAGAGACCCAGTACTTC. It encodes CAGSGGGETQYF.

The genes are TRBV7-6 and TRBJ2-7; a weak D match, TRBD1 (6 bases). Between the trimmed V and J ends, which lost 5 bases and 6 bases, there was a span of 14 bases. Germline loops: CDR1 SGHVS, CDR2 FNYEAQ. CDR3 length equals 13 residues. The CDR3 nucleotides are TGTGCCAGCAGCCAGGTGGGCAGGGGCGAGCAGTACTTC. Protein product: CASSQVGRGEQYF.

The chain is built from TRBV6-5 and TRBJ2-1; TRBD1 matches 7 bases. The V and J ends lost 4 bases and 8 bases, in that order; junction bases with no gene match: 11. Germline CDR1 and CDR2: MNHEY and SVGAGI. The CDR3 sequence is 15 residues long. The CDR3 loop reads CASSSPSQGKDEQFF. Here the CDR3 DNA reads TGTGCCAGCAGTTCCCCCTCACAGGGGAAGGATGAGCAGTTCTTC.

This chain uses TRBV7-8 with TRBJ2-7, with 7 bases fitting TRBD1. The length of the CDR3 is 14 residues. The V gene end was trimmed by 2 bases and the J gene end by 2 bases; junction bases not matched to a gene: 3. Germline CDR1 is SGHVS and CDR2 is FQNEAQ. In DNA form, the CDR3 reads TGTGCCAGCAGCTTAAGACAGGGACCCTACGAGCAGTACTTC. Translated, it gives CASSLRQGPYEQYF.

CDR3 loop: CASSVGHYNEQFF. CDR3 DNA sequence: TGTGCCAGCAGCGTAGGACACTACAATGAGCAGTTCTTC. The rearrangement joins TRBV6-4 to TRBJ2-1, with D perhaps TRBD1 (5 bases). Trimming cost V 6 bases and J 3 bases, with 9 bases left between them. The CDR3 totals 13 residues. Per the germline V gene, CDR1 is MRHNA and CDR2 is SNTAGT.

The rearrangement joins TRBV6-1 to TRBJ2-3; D might be TRBD2 (5 bases). V lost 7 bases and J lost 4, with 15 bases in between. The CDR3 is 14 residues long. The germline CDR1 and CDR2 sequences are MNHNS and SASEGT. CDR3 sequence reads: CASTAKLVPDTQYF. As DNA, the CDR3 is TGTGCCAGCACTGCCAAACTAGTCCCAGATACGCAGTATTTT.

This rearrangement joins TRBV10-3 to TRBJ1-2, with TRBD1 as a possible D gene (5 bases). Germline V CDR1 and CDR2: ENHRY, SYGVKD. The CDR3 length is 12 residues. The germline V and J ends were trimmed by 9 bases and 3 bases, with 11 bases remaining between them. The CDR3 loop reads CAIGAGDYGYTF. The CDR3 DNA reads as TGTGCCATTGGGGCTGGGGACTATGGCTACACCTTC.

This chain joins TRBV6-1 and TRBJ1-1, with no clear D. Germline lookup yields CDR1 MNHNS and CDR2 SASEGT. Trimming took off 8 bases at V and 3 bases at J, with 13 bases between the two ends. CDR3 length: 13 amino acids. CDR3 coding DNA: TGTGCCAGCCGGGAGGTAGTTGACACTGAAGCTTTCTTT. Amino acids: CASREVVDTEAFF.

The chain has TRBV9 and TRBJ1-2, with D possibly matching TRBD1 (5 bases). The CDR3 has 12 residues. Trimming stripped 5 bases from V and 4 bases from J, with 9 bases between. Germline V gives CDR1 SGDLS, CDR2 YYNGEE. CDR3 nucleotides: TGTGCCAGCAGTTCAGGGATCTATGGCTACACCTTC. This gives the protein CASSSGIYGYTF.

This clone was counted between two and nine times. This chain connects TRBV19 to TRBJ2-5, with D possibly TRBD2 on 6 matching bases. V was clipped by 4 bases and J by 5 bases, with 14 bases between them. Germline CDR1 reads LNHDA; CDR2 reads SQIVND (reference sequence). The CDR3 loop spans 14 amino acids. The CDR3 protein is CASSTYTSTETQYF. CDR3 in DNA: TGTGCCAGTAGTACCTATACTAGCACGGAGACCCAGTACTTC.

This sequence joins TRBV4-2 and TRBJ2-3, with D maybe TRBD2 (6 bases). The germline V gene has CDR1 LGHNA and CDR2 YNFKEQ. Between the trimmed V and J ends, which lost 1 base and 1 base, there was a span of 15 bases. The CDR3 covers 17 residues. The CDR3: CASSQAGTPTRTDTQYF. CDR3 nucleotide sequence: TGTGCCAGCAGCCAAGCCGGGACTCCTACGCGCACAGATACGCAGTATTTT.

V usage is TRBV5-6 and J usage is TRBJ1-2; TRBD1 is a possible D gene (6 bases). The V gene lost 0 bases and the J gene lost 5 bases, with 14 bases spanning the gap. The CDR3 has 15 residues. Germline V gives CDR1 SGHDT, CDR2 YYEEEE. The chain's CDR3 is CASSLVRQGPYGYTF. CDR3 nucleotide sequence: TGTGCCAGCAGCTTGGTTCGTCAGGGGCCTTATGGCTACACCTTC.

V and J are TRBV7-9 and TRBJ1-1, with D tentatively TRBD1 (5 bases). The V end was cut by 8 bases, the J end by 7 bases, with 23 bases between. The CDR3 is made up of 15 amino acids. CDR1 is SEHNR, CDR2 FQNEAQ, per germline (reference sequence). The CDR3 spells CASHGGYLLAGEAFF. The DNA for the CDR3 is TGTGCCAGCCACGGGGGGTATCTGTTGGCCGGTGAAGCTTTCTTT.

This clone has a handful of counts. This chain uses TRBV5-4 with TRBJ2-2; D is possibly TRBD2 (6 bases). This CDR3 spans 15 amino acids. Trimming removed 0 bases at V and 2 bases at J, with 8 bases between. Germline V gene sequence: CDR1 SGHNT, CDR2 YYREEE (reference sequence). This chain's CDR3 is CASSLAGGNTGELFF. Written as DNA, the CDR3 is TGTGCCAGCAGCTTGGCCGGGGGTAACACCGGGGAGCTGTTTTTT. Full variable domain (outside the CDR3, taken from reference TRBV5-4 and TRBJ2-2): ETGVTQSPTHLIKTRGQQVTLRCSSQSGHNTVSWYQQALGQGPQFIFQYYREEENGRGNFPPRFSGLQFPNYSSELNVNALELDDSALYLCASSLAGGNTGELFFGEGSRLTVL.

The gene calls are TRBV2 and TRBJ1-5; 8 bases align to TRBD1. There are 16 residues in the CDR3. The germline V gene has CDR1 SNHLY and CDR2 FYNNEI. Unmatched junction bases numbered 11, after V lost 6 bases and J lost 4 bases. CDR3 coding DNA: TGTGCCAGCAGGCCCGGACAGGGTTTTGCAAATCAGCCCCAGCATTTT. Its protein is CASRPGQGFANQPQHF. Complete variable domain (other parts from reference TRBV2 and TRBJ1-5): EPEVTQTPSHQVTQMGQEVILRCVPISNHLYFYWYRQILGQKVEFLVSFYNNEISEKSEIFDDQFSVERPDGSNFTLKIRSTKLEDSAMYFCASRPGQGFANQPQHFGDGTRLSIL.

The rearrangement links TRBV7-9 to TRBJ1-4; 10 nucleotides align to TRBD1. The CDR3 is made up of 18 amino acids. The J segment lost 3 bases and the V segment lost 5 bases, leaving 12 bases of the junction unmatched. Germline V gene data show CDR1 as SEHNR and CDR2 as FQNEAQ (reference sequence). CDR3 in amino acids: CASSEGTGVHGANEKLFF. CDR3 nucleotide sequence: TGTGCCAGCAGCGAAGGGACAGGGGTTCACGGAGCTAATGAAAAACTGTTTTTT. Supplemented by reference TRBV7-9 and TRBJ1-4, the full variable domain reads DTGVSQNPRHKITKRGQNVTFRCDPISEHNRLYWYRQTLGQGPEFLTYFQNEAQLEKSRLLSDRFSAERPKGSFSTLEIQRTEQGDSAMYLCASSEGTGVHGANEKLFFGSGTQLSVL.

V and J are TRBV7-2 and TRBJ1-6; D not certain. Trimming took off 2 bases at V and 7 bases at J, with 9 bases between the two ends. This CDR3 contains 14 residues. Germline values: CDR1 SGHTA, CDR2 FQGNSA. Here the CDR3 reads CASSLLLKNSPLHF. As DNA, the CDR3 is TGTGCCAGCAGCTTATTACTGAAAAATTCACCCCTCCACTTT.

This clone was detected only a few times. The rearrangement uses TRBV2 and TRBJ1-2, with TRBD1 identical over 7 bases. The CDR3 has 14 amino acids. The ends lost 6 bases at V and 4 bases at J; junction bases unmatched: 8. Germline-derived CDR1 and CDR2 are SNHLY and FYNNEI. CDR3 coding DNA: TGTGCCAGCAGGCCCACCCGGGACAGCTATGGCTACACCTTC. Translated: CASRPTRDSYGYTF.

This chain connects TRBV29-1 to TRBJ1-3; TRBD1 aligns across 7 bases. V was pared by 5 bases and J by 2 bases, with 3 bases of the junction left unmatched. CDR3 length: 13 residues. Germline V gene data show CDR1 as SQVTM and CDR2 as ANQGSEA. CDR3 nucleotides: TGCAGCGTTAAACAGGGGACTGGAAACACCATATATTTT. Protein product: CSVKQGTGNTIYF.

In its sample, this clone was seen a few times. V gene TRBV5-1 combines with J gene TRBJ2-1, with 13 positions matching TRBD2. Losses at the gene ends were 2 bases for V and 4 bases for J; bases not matched to a gene: 9. The CDR3 has 18 amino acids. Germline V lookup: CDR1 SGHRS, CDR2 YFSETQ. The CDR3 region has the DNA TGCGCCAGCAGCTTCCTACCGCCGACTAGCGGGGGGTACAATGAGCAGTTCTTC. Its protein product is CASSFLPPTSGGYNEQFF.

Only one count was recorded for this clone. The chain is built from TRBV13 and TRBJ2-5, with 7 nucleotides matching TRBD1. Trimming at V came to 5 bases and at J to 11 bases, leaving 20 bases not matched to a gene. The CDR3 length is 16 residues. Germline CDR1 is PRHDT and CDR2 is FYEKMQ (reference sequence). The CDR3 bases are TGTGCCAGCAGCCTAGTCCGGGACAGCTACGGGCTACGGCAGTACTTC. As protein: CASSLVRDSYGLRQYF.

This sequence joins TRBV15 and TRBJ2-3; D gene ambiguous. The CDR3 loop spans 13 amino acids. The V and J ends lost 6 bases and 6 bases respectively, with 13 bases between them. Germline V gene data show CDR1 as LNHNV and CDR2 as YYDKDF (reference sequence). CDR3 in amino acids: CATRVRVSDTQYF. Written as DNA, the CDR3 is TGTGCCACCAGGGTCCGGGTCTCGGATACGCAGTATTTT.

The chain is built from TRBV5-1 and TRBJ2-1; the match to TRBD1 covers 8 bases. Per the germline V gene, CDR1 is SGHRS and CDR2 is YFSETQ. The CDR3 has 14 amino acids. V gave up 4 bases and J gave up 5 bases; unmatched junction bases: 5. CDR3 bases: TGCGCCAGCAGCAGTGGGACAGGAGACAATGAGCAGTTCTTC. It specifies CASSSGTGDNEQFF.

There are a few counts of this clone. Written as DNA, the CDR3 is TGTGCCAGTAGTACGGGACAGGGGGTATACTATGGCTACACCTTC. Its translation is CASSTGQGVYYGYTF. J is TRBJ1-2 and V is TRBV19; 11 nucleotides match TRBD1. Germline CDR1 LNHDA, CDR2 SQIVND (reference sequence). This CDR3 comprises 15 residues. J gave up 3 bases and V 4 bases, and 4 bases lay outside the gene matches.

This clone was recorded once. The J gene is TRBJ2-5, the V gene TRBV13; TRBD1 matches at 8 bases. From germline, CDR1 is PRHDT and CDR2 FYEKMQ (reference sequence). The CDR3 length is 15 residues. V shed 5 bases, J shed 5 bases, and the junction held 10 bases outside the gene matches. The chain's CDR3 is CASSHVRGLGETQYF. CDR3 nucleotides: TGTGCCAGCAGCCATGTCAGGGGGCTGGGGGAGACCCAGTACTTC.